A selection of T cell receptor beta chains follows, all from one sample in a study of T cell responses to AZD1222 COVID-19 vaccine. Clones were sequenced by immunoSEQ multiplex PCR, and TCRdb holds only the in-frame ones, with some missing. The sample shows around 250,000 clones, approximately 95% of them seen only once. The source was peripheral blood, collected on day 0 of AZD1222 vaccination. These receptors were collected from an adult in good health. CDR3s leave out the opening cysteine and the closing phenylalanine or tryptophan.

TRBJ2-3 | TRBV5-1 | ASSFGGITDTQY
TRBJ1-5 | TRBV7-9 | ASSLKPADGNQPQH
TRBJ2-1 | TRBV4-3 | ASSQDRGVGIYNEQF
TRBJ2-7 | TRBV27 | ASSLGGQGTYEQY
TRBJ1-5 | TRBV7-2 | ASSSRGGNQPQH
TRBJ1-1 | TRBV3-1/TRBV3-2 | ASSSFGQGKTEAF
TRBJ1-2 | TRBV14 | ASSQLGRTGGNYGYT
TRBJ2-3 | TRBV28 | ASGGLAGEGDTQY
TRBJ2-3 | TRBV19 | ASSQQLYTDTQY
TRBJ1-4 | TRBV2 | ASAWGGNEKLF
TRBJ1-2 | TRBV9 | ASSVGSGAGRGYT
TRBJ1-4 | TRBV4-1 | ASSQGRTNEKLF
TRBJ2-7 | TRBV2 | ASGGSGAPYERD
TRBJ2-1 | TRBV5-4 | ASSRREGTTYNEQF
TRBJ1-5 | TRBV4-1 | ASSQLGGAGQPQH
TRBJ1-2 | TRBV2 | ASHFMTEDYGYT
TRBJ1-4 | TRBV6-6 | ASTPHATNEKLF
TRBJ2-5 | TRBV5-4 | ASSSRQGAWETQY
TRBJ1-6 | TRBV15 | ATSRLVATGSPLH
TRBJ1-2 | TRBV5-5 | ASSAKEALLNYGYT
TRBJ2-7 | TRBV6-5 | ASSGQGYEQY
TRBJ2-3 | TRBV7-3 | ASSSSRSDTQY
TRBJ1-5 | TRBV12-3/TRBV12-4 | ASRDQGDQPQH
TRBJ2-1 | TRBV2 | ASGWYNQHNEQF
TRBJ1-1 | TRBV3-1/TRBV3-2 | ASSQLGDTEAF
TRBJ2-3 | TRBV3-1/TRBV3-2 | ASGTMPDTQY
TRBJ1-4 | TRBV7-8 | ASSPTGDGNEKLF
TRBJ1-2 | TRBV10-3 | ASQGVTHGGYT
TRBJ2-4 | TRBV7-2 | ASSHNRKNIQY